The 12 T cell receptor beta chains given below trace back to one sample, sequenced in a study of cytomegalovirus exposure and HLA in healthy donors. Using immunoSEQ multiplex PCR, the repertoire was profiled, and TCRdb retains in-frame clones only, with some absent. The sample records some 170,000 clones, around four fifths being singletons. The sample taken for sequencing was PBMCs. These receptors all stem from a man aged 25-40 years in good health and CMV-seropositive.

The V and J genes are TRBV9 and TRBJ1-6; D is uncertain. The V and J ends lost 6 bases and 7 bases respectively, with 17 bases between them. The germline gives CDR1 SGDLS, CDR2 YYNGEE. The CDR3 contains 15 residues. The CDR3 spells CASNTAEPSNSPLHF. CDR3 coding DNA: TGTGCCAGCAATACAGCCGAACCCTCGAATTCACCCCTCCACTTT.

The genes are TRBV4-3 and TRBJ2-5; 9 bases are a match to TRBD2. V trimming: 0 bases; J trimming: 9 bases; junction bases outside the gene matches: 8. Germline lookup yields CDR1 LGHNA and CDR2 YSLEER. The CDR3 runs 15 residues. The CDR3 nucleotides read TGCGCCAGCAGCCAAGAATGGGCGGGGGGGAAGCCCCAGTACTTC. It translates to CASSQEWAGGKPQYF.

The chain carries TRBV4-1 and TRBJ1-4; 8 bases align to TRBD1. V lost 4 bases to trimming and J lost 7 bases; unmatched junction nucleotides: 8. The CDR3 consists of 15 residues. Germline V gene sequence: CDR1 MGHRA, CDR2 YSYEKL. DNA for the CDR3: TGCGCCAGCAGCCTCAGACAGGGGATGAGTGAAAAACTGTTTTTT. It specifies CASSLRQGMSEKLFF.

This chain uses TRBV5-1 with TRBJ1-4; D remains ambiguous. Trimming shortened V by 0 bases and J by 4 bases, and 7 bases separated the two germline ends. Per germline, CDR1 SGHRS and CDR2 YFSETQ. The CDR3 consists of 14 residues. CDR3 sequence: CASSLDSINEKLFF. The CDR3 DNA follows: TGCGCCAGCAGCTTGGACTCGATTAATGAAAAACTGTTTTTT.

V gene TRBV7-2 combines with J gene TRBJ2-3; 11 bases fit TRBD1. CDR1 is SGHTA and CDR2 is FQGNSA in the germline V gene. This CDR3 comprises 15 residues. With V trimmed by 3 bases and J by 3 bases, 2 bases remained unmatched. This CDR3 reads CASSFRDRGTDTQYF. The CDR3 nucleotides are TGTGCCAGCAGCTTCCGGGACAGGGGGACAGATACGCAGTATTTT.

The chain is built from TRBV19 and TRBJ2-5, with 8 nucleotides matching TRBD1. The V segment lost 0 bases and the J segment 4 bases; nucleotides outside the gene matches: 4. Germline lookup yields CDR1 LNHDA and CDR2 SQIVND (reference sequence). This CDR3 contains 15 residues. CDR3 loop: CASSIDTGGIETQYF. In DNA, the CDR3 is TGTGCCAGTAGTATAGATACAGGGGGGATAGAGACCCAGTACTTC. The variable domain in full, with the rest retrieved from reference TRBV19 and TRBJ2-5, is DGGITQSPKYLFRKEGQNVTLSCEQNLNHDAMYWYRQDPGQGLRLIYYSQIVNDFQKGDIAEGYSVSREKKESFPLTVTSAQKNPTAFYLCASSIDTGGIETQYFGPGTRLLVL.

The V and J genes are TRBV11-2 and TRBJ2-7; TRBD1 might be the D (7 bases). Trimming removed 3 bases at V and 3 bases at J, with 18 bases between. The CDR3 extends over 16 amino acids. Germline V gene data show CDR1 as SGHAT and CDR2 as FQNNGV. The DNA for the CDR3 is TGTGCCAGCAGCTTGACTGACAGGGAGGCAAACTACGAGCAGTACTTC. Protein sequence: CASSLTDREANYEQYF.

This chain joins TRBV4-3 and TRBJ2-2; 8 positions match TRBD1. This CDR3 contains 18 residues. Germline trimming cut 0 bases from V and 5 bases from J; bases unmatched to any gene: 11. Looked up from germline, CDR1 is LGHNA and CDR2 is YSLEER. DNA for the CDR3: TGCGCCAGCAGCCAAGAAGCCAGGGGGCTTTACGAGACCGGGGAGCTGTTTTTT. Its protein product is CASSQEARGLYETGELFF.

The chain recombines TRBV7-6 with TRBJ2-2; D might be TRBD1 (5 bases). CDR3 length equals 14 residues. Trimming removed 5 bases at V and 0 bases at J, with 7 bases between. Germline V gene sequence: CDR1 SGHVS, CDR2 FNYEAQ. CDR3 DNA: TGTGCCAGCAGCCCAGGGTCGAACACCGGGGAGCTGTTTTTT. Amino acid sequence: CASSPGSNTGELFF.

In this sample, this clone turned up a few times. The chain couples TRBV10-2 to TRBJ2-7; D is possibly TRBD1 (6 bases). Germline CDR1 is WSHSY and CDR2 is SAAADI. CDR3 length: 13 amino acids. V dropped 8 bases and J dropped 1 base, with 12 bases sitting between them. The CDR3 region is CASYRDTSYEQYF. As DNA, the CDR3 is TGCGCCAGCTACCGGGACACATCCTACGAGCAGTACTTC.

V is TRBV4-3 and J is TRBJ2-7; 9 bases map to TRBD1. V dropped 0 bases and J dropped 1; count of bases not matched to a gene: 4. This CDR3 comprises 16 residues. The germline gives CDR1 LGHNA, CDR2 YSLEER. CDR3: CASSQDRGQGSYEQYF. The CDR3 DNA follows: TGCGCCAGCAGCCAAGATAGAGGACAGGGGTCCTACGAGCAGTACTTC.

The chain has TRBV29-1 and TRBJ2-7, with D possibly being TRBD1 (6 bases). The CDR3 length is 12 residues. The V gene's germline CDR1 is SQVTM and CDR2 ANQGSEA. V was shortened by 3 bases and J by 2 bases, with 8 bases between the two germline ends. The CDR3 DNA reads TGCAGCGTTGAGAACAGGGCCTACGAGCAGTACTTC. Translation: CSVENRAYEQYF.